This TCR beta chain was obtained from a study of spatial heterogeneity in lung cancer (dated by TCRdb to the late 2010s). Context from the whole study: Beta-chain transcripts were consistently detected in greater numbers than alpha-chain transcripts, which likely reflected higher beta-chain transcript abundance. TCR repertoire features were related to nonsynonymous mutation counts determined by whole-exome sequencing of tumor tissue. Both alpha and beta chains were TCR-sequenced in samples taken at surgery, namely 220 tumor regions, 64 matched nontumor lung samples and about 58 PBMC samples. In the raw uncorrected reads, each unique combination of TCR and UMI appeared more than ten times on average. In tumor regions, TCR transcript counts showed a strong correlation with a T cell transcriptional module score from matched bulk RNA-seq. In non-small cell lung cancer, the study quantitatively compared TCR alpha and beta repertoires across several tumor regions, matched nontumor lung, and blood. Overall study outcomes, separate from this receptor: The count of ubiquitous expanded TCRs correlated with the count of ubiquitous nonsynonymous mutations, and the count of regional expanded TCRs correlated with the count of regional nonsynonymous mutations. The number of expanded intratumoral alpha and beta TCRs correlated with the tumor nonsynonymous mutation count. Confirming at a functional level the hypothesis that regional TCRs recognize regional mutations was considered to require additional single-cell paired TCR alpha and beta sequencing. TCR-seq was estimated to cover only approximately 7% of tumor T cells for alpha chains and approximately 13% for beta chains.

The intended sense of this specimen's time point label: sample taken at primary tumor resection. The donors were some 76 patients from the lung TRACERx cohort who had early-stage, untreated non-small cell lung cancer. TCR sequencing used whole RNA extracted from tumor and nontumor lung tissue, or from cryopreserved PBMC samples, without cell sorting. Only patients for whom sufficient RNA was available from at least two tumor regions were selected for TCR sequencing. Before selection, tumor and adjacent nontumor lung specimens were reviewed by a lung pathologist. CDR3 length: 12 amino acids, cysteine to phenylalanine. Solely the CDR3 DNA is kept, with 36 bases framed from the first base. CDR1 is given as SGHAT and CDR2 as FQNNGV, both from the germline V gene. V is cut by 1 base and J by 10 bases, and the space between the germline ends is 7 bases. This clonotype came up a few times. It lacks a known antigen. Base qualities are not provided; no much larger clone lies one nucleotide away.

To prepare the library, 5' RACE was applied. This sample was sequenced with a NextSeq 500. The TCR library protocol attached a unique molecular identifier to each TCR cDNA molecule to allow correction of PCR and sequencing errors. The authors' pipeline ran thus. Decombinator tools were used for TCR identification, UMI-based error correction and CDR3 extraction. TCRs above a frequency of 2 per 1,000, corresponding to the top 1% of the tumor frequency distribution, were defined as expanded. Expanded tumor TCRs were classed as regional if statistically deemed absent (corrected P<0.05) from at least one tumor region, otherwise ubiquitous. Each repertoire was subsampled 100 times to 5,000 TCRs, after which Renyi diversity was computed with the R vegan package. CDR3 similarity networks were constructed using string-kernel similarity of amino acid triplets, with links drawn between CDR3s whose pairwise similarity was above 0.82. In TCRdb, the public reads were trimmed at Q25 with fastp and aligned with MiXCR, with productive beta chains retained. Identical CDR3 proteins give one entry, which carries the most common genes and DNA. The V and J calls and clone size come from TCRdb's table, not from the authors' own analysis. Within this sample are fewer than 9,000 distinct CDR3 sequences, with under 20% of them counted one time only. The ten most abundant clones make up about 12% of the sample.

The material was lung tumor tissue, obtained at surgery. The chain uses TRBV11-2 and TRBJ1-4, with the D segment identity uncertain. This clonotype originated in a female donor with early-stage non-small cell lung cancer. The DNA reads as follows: TGTGCCAGCAGCTTAGGGGAGGGAAAACTGTTTTTT. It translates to CASSLGEGKLFF.